The present T cell receptor beta chain was sequenced within a study of shared clonotypes between healthy human individuals (dated by TCRdb to 2019 to 2021). About the full investigation: The cohort comprised a couple of women and three men aged 18 to 49 years. Per donor, three plates each were used for CD4 naive and CD4 memory, two for CD8 naive, and one for CD8 memory. Blood TCR repertoires of five healthy adults were deeply sequenced to estimate repertoire size and the extent of clonotype sharing between individuals. Different laboratories and diverse techniques were used to prepare libraries and sequence TCR repertoires, to increase sequencing depth and limit assay-specific biases. Leukapheresis yielded between about 0.9 and 8.9 billion PBMCs per donor.

Using the deep immunoSEQ assay, multiplex PCR amplified TCR CDR3 regions from genomic DNA. Extracted genomic DNA from each cell subset was spread evenly across all wells of several immunoSEQ 96-well plates, with each plate serving as a replicate. For sorted subsets, each replicate PCR was loaded with 200 ng genomic DNA, equivalent to some 31,000 T cell genomes. Purified libraries were measured with a Qubit 3.0 fluorometer, size-checked on a Bioanalyzer 2100, and measured again with the KAPA Library Quantification kit. Every immunoSEQ 96-well plate was sequenced on a separate single-read 150-cycle Illumina NextSeq 550 flow cell. Per the authors' processing: Because the immunoSEQ output held only junctional sequences and lacked quality scores, the filtering could not match the filtering applied to full-length reads. Sequences were annotated with PyIR, a Python wrapper for IgBLAST v1.9, and V/J genes and CDR3 were assigned using IMGT germline references. Reads with weak V/J assignments (E-value above 1e-6), missing CDR3, stop codons, out-of-frame junctions, or ambiguous translated residues were removed. A V3J clonotype was defined by an identical inferred V gene, J gene, and CDR3 amino acid sequence. Percentage overlap between repertoires was calculated by dividing the number of shared unique clonotypes by the size of the smaller repertoire. Three approaches were used to assess repertoire richness: RTK rarefaction, the Chao1 estimator, and Recon v2.1 estimates of unobserved clonotypes. Generation probabilities for all TCRbeta clonotypes obtained by the gDNA method from a few donors were computed using OLGA. This is the immuneACCESS table as TCRdb keeps it, with only in-frame sequences that have V and J called. A part of the clones is gone; compared with another copy, unresolved V genes explain less than half, and the rest is unexplained. V, J and clone size were drawn from that table, and D and trimming were deduced from the DNA. Recorded for this sample are 2 million to 2.5 million clones; approximately 96% of them occurred a single time. Of the sample, roughly 0.13% is held by the ten largest clones.

The trim is 1 base for V and 2 bases for J, with a gap of 9 bases between the germline ends. Counted from cysteine to phenylalanine, this CDR3 has 15 amino acids. Only the CDR3 DNA is retained, 45 bases long and in frame from the first base. From a lookup of the germline V gene, CDR1 and CDR2 are SGHAT and FQNNGV. As concerns this clone: Its antigen remains unidentified. Per-base quality was not reported, and no clone a single base away is much larger than it.

Healthy HIV-negative adults with no recently reported acute infections or vaccinations were included as donors. All donors were Caucasian adults living in Nashville, Tennessee, USA. Magnetic negative selection was used to enrich CD4+ T cells, after which naive cells were positively selected on CD45RA and the negative fraction became the memory subset. After blood collection by leukapheresis, PBMCs were isolated using Ficoll-Histopaque density gradient centrifugation and then cryopreserved in the vapor phase of liquid nitrogen. Analytical flow cytometry was used to check the purity and quantity of each magnetically sorted T cell population. Genomic DNA was isolated from each sorted fraction and quantified by UV absorbance on a Nanodrop 2000c. The paper's findings and limits, for the study overall: Because the study included only a small number of donors, the genetic and exposure-history diversity represented was limited. Pairwise subsampling indicated that sequencing depth was expected to affect the degree of clonotype sharing among donors. Naive subsets generally had larger estimated clonotype richness than memory subsets did. Incomplete sequencing was indicated by rarefaction of sorted-subset datasets, despite the large sequencing depth. Clonotypes shared by all four sorted-subset donors showed higher generation probabilities than non-shared clonotypes. Across a few donors, around 5% of naive CD4, approximately 4% of naive CD8, 2% to 2.5% of memory CD4, and under 0.45% of memory CD8 clonotypes were shared. Sampling was restricted to blood, and TCR repertoires in tissue are likely to differ from TCR repertoires in blood.

Recombination joined TRBV11-2 with TRBJ1-3; the D gene is perhaps TRBD1, on 5 matching bases. The receptor's source is a man aged 18 to 30 in good health. Sequenced material: naive CD4+ T cells sorted from blood. In the paper's terms, the cell subset or site label means: CD45RA+ positively selected. The sequenced DNA: TGTGCCAGCAGCTTAGGGGACGGGCCTGGAAACACCATATATTTT. This codes for CASSLGDGPGNTIYF.